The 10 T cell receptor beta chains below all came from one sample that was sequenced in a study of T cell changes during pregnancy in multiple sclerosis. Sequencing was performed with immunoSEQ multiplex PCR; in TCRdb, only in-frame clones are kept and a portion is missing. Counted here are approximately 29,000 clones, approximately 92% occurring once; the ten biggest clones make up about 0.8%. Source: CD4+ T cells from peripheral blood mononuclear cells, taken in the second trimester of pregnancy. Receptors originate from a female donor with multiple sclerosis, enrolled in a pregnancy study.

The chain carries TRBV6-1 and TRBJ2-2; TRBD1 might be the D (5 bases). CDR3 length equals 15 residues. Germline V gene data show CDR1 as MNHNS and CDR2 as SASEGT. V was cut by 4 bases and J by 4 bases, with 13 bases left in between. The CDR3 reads CASSVNIGATGELFF. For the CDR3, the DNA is TGTGCCAGCAGTGTAAACATTGGGGCCACCGGGGAGCTGTTTTTT.

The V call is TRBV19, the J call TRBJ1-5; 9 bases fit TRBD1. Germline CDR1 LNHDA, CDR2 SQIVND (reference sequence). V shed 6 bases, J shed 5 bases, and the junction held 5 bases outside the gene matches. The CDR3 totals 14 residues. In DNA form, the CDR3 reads TGTGCCAGTAGACAGGGGGCAAGTTATCAGCCCCAGCATTTT. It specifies CASRQGASYQPQHF.

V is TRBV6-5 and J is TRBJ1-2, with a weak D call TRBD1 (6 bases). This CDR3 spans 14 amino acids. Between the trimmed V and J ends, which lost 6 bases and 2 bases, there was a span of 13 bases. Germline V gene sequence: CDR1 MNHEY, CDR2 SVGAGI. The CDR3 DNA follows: TGTGCCAGCAGCCCGGGAGGGGGGAACTATGGCTACACCTTC. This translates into CASSPGGGNYGYTF.

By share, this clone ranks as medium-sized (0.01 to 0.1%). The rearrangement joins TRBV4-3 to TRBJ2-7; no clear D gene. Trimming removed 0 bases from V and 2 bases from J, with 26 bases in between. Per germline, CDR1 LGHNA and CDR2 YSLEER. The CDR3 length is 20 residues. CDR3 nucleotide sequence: TGCGCCAGCAGCCAAGACACAATCCGCGACTGGTCATACCCTCCCTACGAGCAGTACTTC. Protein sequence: CASSQDTIRDWSYPPYEQYF.

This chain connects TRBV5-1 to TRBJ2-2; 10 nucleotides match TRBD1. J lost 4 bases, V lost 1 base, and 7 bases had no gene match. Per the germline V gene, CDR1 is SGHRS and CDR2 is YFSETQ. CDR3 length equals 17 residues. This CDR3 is CASSLRPGQGITGELFF. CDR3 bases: TGCGCCAGCAGCTTGAGACCGGGACAGGGGATCACCGGGGAGCTGTTTTTT.

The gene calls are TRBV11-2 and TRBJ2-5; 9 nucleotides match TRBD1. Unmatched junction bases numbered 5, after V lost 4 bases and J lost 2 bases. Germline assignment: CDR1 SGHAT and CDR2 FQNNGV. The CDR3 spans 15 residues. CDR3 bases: TGTGCCAGCAGCTGGGACAGGGACCCACAAGAGACCCAGTACTTC. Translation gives CASSWDRDPQETQYF.

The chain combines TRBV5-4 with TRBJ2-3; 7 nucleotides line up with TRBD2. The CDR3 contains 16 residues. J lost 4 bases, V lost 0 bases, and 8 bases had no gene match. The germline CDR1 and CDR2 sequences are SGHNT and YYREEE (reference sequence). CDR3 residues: CASSLGGGVRADTQYF. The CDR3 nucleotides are TGTGCCAGCAGCTTGGGTGGGGGGGTTCGGGCAGATACGCAGTATTTT. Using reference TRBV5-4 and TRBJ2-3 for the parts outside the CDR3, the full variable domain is ETGVTQSPTHLIKTRGQQVTLRCSSQSGHNTVSWYQQALGQGPQFIFQYYREEENGRGNFPPRFSGLQFPNYSSELNVNALELDDSALYLCASSLGGGVRADTQYFGPGTRLTVL.

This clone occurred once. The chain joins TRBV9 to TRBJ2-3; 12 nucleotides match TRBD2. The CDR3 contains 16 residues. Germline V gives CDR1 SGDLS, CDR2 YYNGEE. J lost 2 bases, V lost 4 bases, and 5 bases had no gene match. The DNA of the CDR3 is TGTGCCAGCAGCCACGGACTAGCGGGGACCACAGATACGCAGTATTTT. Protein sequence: CASSHGLAGTTDTQYF. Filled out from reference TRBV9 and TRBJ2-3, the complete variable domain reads DSGVTQTPKHLITATGQRVTLRCSPRSGDLSVYWYQQSLDQGLQFLIQYYNGEERAKGNILERFSAQQFPDLHSELNLSSLELGDSALYFCASSHGLAGTTDTQYFGPGTRLTVL.

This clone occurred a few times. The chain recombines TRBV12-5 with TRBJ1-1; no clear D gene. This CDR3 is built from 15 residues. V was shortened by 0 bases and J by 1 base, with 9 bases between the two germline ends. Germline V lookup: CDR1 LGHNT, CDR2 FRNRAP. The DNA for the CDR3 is TGTGCTAGTGGTTTGGTACTAGGGCGGAACACTGAAGCTTTCTTT. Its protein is CASGLVLGRNTEAFF.

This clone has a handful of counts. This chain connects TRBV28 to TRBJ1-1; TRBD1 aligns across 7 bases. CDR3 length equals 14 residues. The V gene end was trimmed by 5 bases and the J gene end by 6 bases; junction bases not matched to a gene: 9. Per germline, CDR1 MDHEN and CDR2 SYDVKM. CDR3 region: CASSLRQGSAEAFF. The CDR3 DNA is TGTGCCAGCAGTCTCCGACAGGGCTCCGCTGAAGCTTTCTTT.